The present TCR beta chain was sequenced within a study of CD4 T cells in relation to SARS-CoV-2 and coronaviruses. About the study: Controls used an HIV-1 Nef peptide pool or no peptide.

To note about this clone: Antigen specificity is unknown.

TCRdb keeps only in-frame clones here, not all; method: immunoSEQ multiplex PCR. The profile shows about 29,000 clones, 60% to 80% of them singletons. This CDR3 is built from 15 residues. The V end lost 6 bases, the J end lost 0 bases, and 12 bases lay between the germline ends. CDR1 is ENHRY, CDR2 SYGVKD, per germline. General study results and limits: SARS-CoV-2-driven expansion was significantly weaker in crossreactive than monoreactive clones. Each donor contributed either pre-pandemic or post-infection samples, not both.

Before the COVID-19 pandemic, during about 2011-2019, CD4+ T cells were taken from unexposed donors. The cells were cultured for about ten days before CD4+ T cells were isolated. Testing used SARS-CoV-2 S/N and four cold-coronavirus spikes on unexposed-donor CD4+ T cells, cells permitting. The TCR comes from a human donor in good health. Sequenced sample: CD4+ T cells from PBMCs, cultured in vitro. The V and J genes are TRBV10-3 and TRBJ1-3; D is ambiguous. CDR3 nucleotides: TGTGCCATCAGCCCGGACCTCAGCTCTGGAAACACCATATATTTT. Protein sequence: CAISPDLSSGNTIYF.